Included here is one TCR beta chain sequence, with context. Its antigen is unidentified. These data belong to a study of T cells in narcolepsy. Notes on the study in general: Comparing one patient's CSF and blood CD4+ clonotypes highlighted HCRT- and TRIB2-specific autoreactive clonotypes.

CDR1 and CDR2 from the germline V gene are SNHLY and FYNNEI. CDR3 size: 13 residues. V was pared by 4 bases and J by 8 bases, with 9 bases between. Clones were sequenced by immunoSEQ multiplex PCR, and TCRdb holds only the in-frame ones, with some missing. Of fewer than 35,000 clones listed, around 83% are singletons. The source material was memory (CD45RA-) CD4+ T cells from blood. This clonotype was obtained from a human donor in good health. V and J are TRBV2 and TRBJ1-6, with D uncertain. CDR3 DNA: TGTGCCAGCAGTGTGGCGTCTTATTCACCCCTCCACTTT. Translating gives CASSVASYSPLHF.